Presented here are 7 T cell receptor beta chains from one specimen sequenced in a study of shared clonotypes between healthy human individuals. Profiling relied on immunoSEQ multiplex PCR, and the TCRdb table lists in-frame clones only, not all of them. The data contain a few million clones, 85% to 95% of them singletons. Sequences were obtained from naive CD4+ T cells from PBMCs. Subset of the sample: CD45RA+ positively selected. These receptors were obtained from a man between 18 and 29 years old in good health. Some clones in this sample may be carry-over from other donors' samples.

The chain is built from TRBV27 and TRBJ2-7, with 15 bases identical to TRBD2. Germline V gene sequence: CDR1 MNHEY, CDR2 SMNVEV (reference sequence). The CDR3 sequence is 17 residues long. J lost 3 bases, V lost 8 bases, and 11 bases had no gene match. CDR3 coding DNA: TGTGCCAGCGGGCGGACTAGCGGGAGGGCCTCCTACTACGAGCAGTACTTC. It codes for CASGRTSGRASYYEQYF.

The chain is built from TRBV6-6 and TRBJ1-1; unclear D gene. The length of the CDR3 is 13 residues. The V end was cut by 2 bases, the J end by 3 bases, with 7 bases between. Germline CDR1 and CDR2: MNHNY and SVGAGI (reference sequence). CDR3 nucleotide sequence: TGTGCCAGCAGTTACAGGGATGACACTGAAGCTTTCTTT. As protein: CASSYRDDTEAFF.

The rearrangement uses TRBV10-3 and TRBJ2-2, with D possibly being TRBD2 (5 bases). Germline assignment: CDR1 ENHRY and CDR2 SYGVKD. The CDR3 is 16 amino acids. The ends were cut back, 2 bases at V and 1 base at J, with 11 bases in the middle. CDR3 sequence: CAISERGNVNTGELFF. The CDR3 nucleotides read TGTGCCATCAGTGAGAGAGGGAATGTGAACACCGGGGAGCTGTTTTTT.

Turning to this clone: Other DNA sequences in the same sample also yield this CDR3. This rearrangement joins TRBV28 to TRBJ1-5; the match to TRBD1 covers 7 bases. Per the germline V gene, CDR1 is MDHEN and CDR2 is SYDVKM. This CDR3 is built from 14 residues. The J segment lost 3 bases and the V segment lost 6 bases, leaving 5 bases of the junction unmatched. The chain's CDR3 is CASSQGTVNQPQHF. CDR3 nucleotide sequence: TGTGCCAGCAGCCAGGGGACAGTCAATCAGCCCCAGCATTTT.

The chain recombines TRBV7-3 with TRBJ2-1; D unresolved. Trimming left V 2 bases short and J 5 bases short, with 7 bases between. The CDR3 extends over 13 amino acids. The germline CDR1 and CDR2 sequences are SGHTA and FQGTGA. CDR3 in DNA: TGTGCCAGCAGCTTAGGCAGTAACAATGAGCAGTTCTTC. This encodes CASSLGSNNEQFF.

Only one count was recorded for this clone. The chain carries TRBV7-9 and TRBJ1-3, with D possibly TRBD1 on 5 matching bases. CDR1 is SEHNR, CDR2 FQNEAQ, per germline (reference sequence). Deletions cut 2 bases from V and 1 base from J, with 12 bases between. This CDR3 is 16 amino acids long. In DNA form, the CDR3 reads TGTGCCAGCAGCTTACGTCGGGGGGAATCTGGAAACACCATATATTTT. This gives the protein CASSLRRGESGNTIYF. Full variable domain (remainder filled in from reference TRBV7-9 and TRBJ1-3): DTGVSQNPRHKITKRGQNVTFRCDPISEHNRLYWYRQTLGQGPEFLTYFQNEAQLEKSRLLSDRFSAERPKGSFSTLEIQRTEQGDSAMYLCASSLRRGESGNTIYFGEGSWLTVV.

CDR3 in amino acids: CASTSLPDRNQPQHF. For the CDR3, the DNA is TGCGCCAGCACCTCGCTCCCGGACAGAAATCAGCCCCAGCATTTT. The chain combines TRBV4-1 with TRBJ1-5; the D gene is possibly TRBD1 (6 bases). This CDR3 contains 15 residues. Per germline, CDR1 MGHRA and CDR2 YSYEKL. Trimming pared 7 bases from V and 4 bases from J, leaving 17 bases between.